A single sample gave rise to the 17 T cell receptor beta chains below, sequenced in a study of T cells in Graves' hyperthyroidism and ophthalmopathy (dated by TCRdb to 2018 to 2020). The library came from multiplex PCR. The instrument was an Illumina HiSeq 2000. The TCR beta CDR3 regions were amplified from the RNA transcripts. The first round of RT-PCR for the TCR CDR3 was performed with the HTBI primer set and the Qiagen OneStep RT-PCR kit. The raw public reads went through TCRdb reprocessing: fastp at Q25, MiXCR clone calling, in-frame beta chains kept. Identical CDR3 proteins give one entry, which carries the most common genes and DNA. Across this sample there are roughly 700,000 distinct CDR3 sequences, with approximately 15% seen only once. Together, the top ten hold 15% to 19% of the sample. Sequenced material: blood. These TCRs come from a man aged 50-60 years with Graves' hyperthyroidism.

Ten or more counts support this clonotype. This sequence joins TRBV6-1 and TRBJ2-7, with a tentative D call TRBD1 (5 bases). Germline V CDR1 and CDR2: MNHNS, SASEGT. This CDR3 has 14 residues. The V end was cut by 6 bases, the J end by 1 base, with 13 bases between. This chain's CDR3 is CASRRQSASYEQYF. CDR3 coding DNA: TGTGCCAGCAGGCGACAGTCTGCTTCCTACGAGCAGTACTTC.

Many counts were recorded for this clonotype. The chain uses TRBV5-1 and TRBJ2-3; no definite D call. In germline, CDR1 is SGHRS, CDR2 YFSETQ. V dropped 0 bases and J dropped 2 bases, with 10 bases sitting between them. The CDR3 is 15 amino acids. CDR3 amino acids: CASSLAGEYTDTQYF. For the CDR3, the DNA is TGCGCCAGCAGCTTGGCGGGCGAGTACACAGATACGCAGTATTTT.

This clonotype showed up just a few times. This sequence joins TRBV6-2 or TRBV6-3 and TRBJ1-5; D uncertain. The germline V gene has CDR1 MNHEY and CDR2 SVGEGT. The CDR3 is made up of 13 amino acids. Trimming stripped 2 bases from V and 5 bases from J, with 7 bases between. The CDR3, as DNA: TGTGCCAGCAGTTACCTCCTGTATCAGCCCCAGCATTTT. Its translation: CASSYLLYQPQHF.

In its sample, this clonotype was seen a few times. The CDR3 bases are TGTGCCAGCAGTTTTGAGGAGGGGGGCAATCAGCCCCAGCATTTT. Encoded protein: CASSFEEGGNQPQHF. V and J are TRBV12-3 or TRBV12-4 and TRBJ1-5; D possibly corresponds to TRBD1 (6 bases). V lost 3 bases and J 2 bases, leaving 11 bases between the germline ends. The CDR3 has 15 residues.

In this sample, this clonotype turned up a few times. This chain's CDR3 is CSARAPLARGSSYEQYF. CDR3 coding DNA: TGCAGTGCTAGGGCTCCACTAGCGAGGGGCAGCTCCTACGAGCAGTACTTC. The chain recombines TRBV20-1 with TRBJ2-7, with 7 bases fitting TRBD2. V shed 3 bases, J shed 0 bases, and the junction held 14 bases outside the gene matches. Germline CDR1 DFQATT, CDR2 SNEGSKA (reference sequence). The CDR3 runs 17 residues.

This sequence joins TRBV5-1 and TRBJ1-1; no clear D gene. V was clipped by 1 base and J by 1 base, with 11 bases between them. The CDR3 length is 15 residues. CDR1 and CDR2 from the germline V gene are SGHRS and YFSETQ. The DNA for the CDR3 is TGCGCCAGCAGCTTGTATAGATCCGGGAACACTGAAGCTTTCTTT. This translates into CASSLYRSGNTEAFF.

There are many counts of this clonotype. The chain couples TRBV12-3 or TRBV12-4 to TRBJ2-5; D tentatively reads TRBD1 or TRBD2 (7 bases each). The germline V and J ends were trimmed by 1 base and 0 bases, with 21 bases remaining between them. The CDR3 is 19 amino acids. The CDR3 sequence is CASSLVRGGRDRDQETQYF. CDR3 bases: TGTGCCAGCAGTTTAGTCCGCGGGGGTAGAGACAGGGACCAAGAGACCCAGTACTTC.

This chain joins TRBV9 and TRBJ2-2, with D perhaps matching TRBD1 (6 bases). This CDR3 is built from 17 residues. Trimming shortened V by 3 bases and J by 2 bases, and 17 bases separated the two germline ends. Per germline, CDR1 SGDLS and CDR2 YYNGEE. CDR3 protein: CASSEDRQGRNTGELFF. The CDR3 DNA reads TGTGCCAGCAGCGAGGATCGGCAGGGGCGCAACACCGGGGAGCTGTTTTTT.

The chain carries TRBV27 and TRBJ2-2; 8 bases line up with TRBD1. Germline V lookup: CDR1 MNHEY, CDR2 SMNVEV (reference sequence). CDR3 length equals 16 residues. The trim removed 5 bases at V and 9 bases at J, leaving 14 bases unmatched. CDR3 nucleotides: TGTGCCAGCAGTACCCGGGACAGGTCGGGGGCCAGGGAGCTGTTTTTT. Protein product: CASSTRDRSGARELFF.

This clonotype was observed a handful of times. This chain connects TRBV5-1 to TRBJ2-1, with 7 bases identical to TRBD2. CDR3 length: 15 amino acids. J was trimmed by 6 bases and V by 0 bases; bases with no gene match: 6. Germline-derived CDR1 and CDR2 are SGHRS and YFSETQ. The DNA for the CDR3 is TGCGCCAGCAGCTTGGGCCTAGCGGCGCCCAATGAGCAGTTCTTC. It yields the protein CASSLGLAAPNEQFF.

V and J are TRBV5-1 and TRBJ1-1; no reliable D call. CDR1 and CDR2 from the germline V gene are SGHRS and YFSETQ. The length of the CDR3 is 15 residues. Trimming took off 6 bases at V and 4 bases at J, with 19 bases between the two ends. CDR3 nucleotide sequence: TGCGCCAGCAATCTCTTCGGGGATGGTTTCACTGAAGCTTTCTTT. This codes for CASNLFGDGFTEAFF.

This clonotype was seen a handful of times. The chain recombines TRBV4-1 with TRBJ2-5; D call uncertain. Germline-derived CDR1 and CDR2 are MGHRA and YSYEKL. The V and J ends lost 0 bases and 5 bases respectively, with 13 bases between them. CDR3 length: 15 amino acids. The CDR3 here is CASSQEKEFDETQYF. Written as DNA, the CDR3 is TGCGCCAGCAGCCAAGAGAAGGAGTTCGACGAGACCCAGTACTTC.

V gene TRBV7-9 combines with J gene TRBJ1-1; possible D gene TRBD1, 5 bases. Germline V gene sequence: CDR1 SEHNR, CDR2 FQNEAQ (reference sequence). V was trimmed by 3 bases and J by 8 bases, leaving 10 bases between them. The CDR3 loop spans 12 amino acids. CDR3: CASSLAGGEAFF. CDR3 bases: TGTGCCAGCAGCTTGGCGGGGGGGGAAGCTTTCTTT.

Many counts were recorded for this clonotype. This chain connects TRBV27 to TRBJ2-7, with 11 positions matching TRBD1. The germline gives CDR1 MNHEY, CDR2 SMNVEV (reference sequence). This CDR3 has 15 amino acids. V dropped 6 bases and J dropped 4; count of bases not matched to a gene: 8. The CDR3 DNA reads as TGTGCCAGCAGGACCCGGGACAGGGGGAAGTACGAGCAGTACTTC. Translation: CASRTRDRGKYEQYF.

This clonotype was detected many times. The chain combines TRBV7-8 with TRBJ2-7; 9 bases are shared with TRBD2. The V segment lost 1 base and the J segment 1 base; nucleotides outside the gene matches: 5. This CDR3 is 16 amino acids long. The germline CDR1 and CDR2 sequences are SGHVS and FQNEAQ. The CDR3 loop reads CASSLVAGAPSYEQYF. The DNA for the CDR3 is TGTGCCAGCAGCTTAGTAGCGGGAGCGCCTTCCTACGAGCAGTACTTC.

CDR3 DNA sequence: TGTGCCTGGAGTGTACAAGGGGCGCTTTTCAGCAATCAGCCCCAGCATTTT. Protein product: CAWSVQGALFSNQPQHF. The chain carries TRBV30 and TRBJ1-5; weak D call: TRBD1 (5 bases). Germline V gives CDR1 GTSNPN, CDR2 SVGIG (reference sequence). The CDR3 length is 17 residues. Trimming took 0 bases from V and 1 from J, leaving 16 bases between them.

This clonotype was seen ten or more times. The CDR3 nucleotides read TGTGCCAGCAGTTTACTTTCTAGCGGGGTTGCCTACGAGCAGTACTTC. It yields the protein CASSLLSSGVAYEQYF. The genes are TRBV27 and TRBJ2-7, with 9 bases matching TRBD2. The V gene's germline CDR1 is MNHEY and CDR2 SMNVEV (reference sequence). The J segment lost 2 bases and the V segment lost 2 bases, leaving 7 bases of the junction unmatched. This CDR3 region has 16 residues.